This T cell receptor (beta chain) is drawn from a study of T cell responses to AZD1222 COVID-19 vaccine. This table comes from immunoSEQ multiplex PCR, and its TCRdb copy is limited to in-frame clones, with some not included. Of around 200,000 clones listed, approximately 92% are singletons. Germline V lookup: CDR1 LNHNV, CDR2 YYDKDF (reference sequence). This CDR3 comprises 13 residues. V lost 9 bases to trimming and J lost 6 bases, with 17 bases between them. The sequence derives from an adult who received the MenACWY meningococcal vaccine as a control. This specimen consisted of peripheral blood, obtained 28 days after the second dose of the MenACWY control vaccine. J is TRBJ1-1 and V is TRBV15, with a possible D match to TRBD1 (5 bases). The CDR3 loop is CATPRGQGPEAFF. CDR3 bases: TGTGCCACTCCTAGGGGTCAAGGGCCTGAAGCTTTCTTT. Full variable domain (rest looked up from reference TRBV15 and TRBJ1-1): DAMVIQNPRYQVTQFGKPVTLSCSQTLNHNVMYWYQQKSSQAPKLLFHYYDKDFNNEADTPDNFQSRRPNTSFCFLDIRSPGLGDTAMYLCATPRGQGPEAFFGQGTRLTVV.